This TCR beta chain originates from a study of T cell repertoires in cytomegalovirus infection. TCRdb passed the reads through MiXCR, listing each CDR3 protein once. The table includes about 740,000 distinct CDR3 sequences, about 30% detected once. The sample holds a few counts of this clonotype. Its antigen is as yet unknown. This CDR3 has 15 residues. Trimming cost V 1 base and J 6 bases; bases outside gene matches: 4. Germline CDR1 is SGHTA and CDR2 is FQGNSA. V gene TRBV7-2 combines with J gene TRBJ1-2, with TRBD1 matching over 11 bases. The receptor was derived from a human donor in good health (CMV status not recorded). Some clones in this sample may be carry-over from other donors' samples. Sequenced material: cultured PBMCs, taken from culture after CMV antigen stimulation. The CDR3 DNA follows: TGTGCCAGCAGCTTAGTAGCGGGACAGGGGGATGGCTACACCTTC. Protein sequence: CASSLVAGQGDGYTF.